One T cell receptor (beta chain) is described in this entry. Its antigen is still unknown. The read is 3 residues too short to cover the CDR3 end, so that end is filled in from the germline J gene. The assay was immunoSEQ multiplex PCR, and TCRdb's table has in-frame clones only and misses some. The specimen's table records roughly 15,000 clones. The source of the sample is a study of T cell clonality in common variable immunodeficiency. Broader study findings: Reportedly, TCR beta sequences from common variable immunodeficiency showed fewer deletions and N-nucleotide insertions.

This CDR3 is 16 amino acids long. Germline values: CDR1 GTSNPN, CDR2 SVGIG (reference sequence). V gave up 3 bases and J gave up 5 bases; unmatched junction bases: 12. This chain connects TRBV30 to TRBJ1-1, with 10 positions matching TRBD1. The sequencing sample was made of peripheral blood mononuclear cells. This sequence originates from a human donor with common variable immunodeficiency. The DNA read from the CDR3 is TGTGCCTGGAGAAGATTCTCCGGGACAGGGGTGACTGAA. As protein: CAWRRFSGTGVTE. The complete CDR3 sequence is CAWRRFSGTGVTEAFF.